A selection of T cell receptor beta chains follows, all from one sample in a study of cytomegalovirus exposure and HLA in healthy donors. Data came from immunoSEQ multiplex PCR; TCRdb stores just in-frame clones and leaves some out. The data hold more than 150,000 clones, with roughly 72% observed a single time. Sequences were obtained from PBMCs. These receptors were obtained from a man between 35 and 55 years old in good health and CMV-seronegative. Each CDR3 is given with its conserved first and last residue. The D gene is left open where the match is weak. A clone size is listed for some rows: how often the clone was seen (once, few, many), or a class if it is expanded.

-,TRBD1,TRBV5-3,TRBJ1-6,TGTGCCAGAAGACCGGGACAGACCAATTCACCCCTCCACTTT,CARRPGQTNSPLHF
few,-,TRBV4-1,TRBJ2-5,TGCGCCAGCAGCCCGAGGGGGGAGACCCAGTACTTC,CASSPRGETQYF
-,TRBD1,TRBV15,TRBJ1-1,TGTGCCACCAGCAGGGCCTACCGGGACAGGGGCACTGAAGCTTTCTTT,CATSRAYRDRGTEAFF
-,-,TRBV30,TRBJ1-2,TGTGCCTTAGGCCGGGACTCGATCACGGGCTACACCTTC,CALGRDSITGYTF
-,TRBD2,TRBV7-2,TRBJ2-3,TGTGCCAGCAGCGTCGGTCGACTAGCGGGAGGTATAGATACGCAGTATTTT,CASSVGRLAGGIDTQYF
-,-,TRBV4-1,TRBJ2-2,TGCGCCAGCAGCCAAGGGGGACACCCGAACACCGGGGAGCTGTTTTTT,CASSQGGHPNTGELFF
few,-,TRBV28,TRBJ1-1,TGTGCCAGCGGAGTTTATATTGGGACAATGAACACTGAAGCTTTCTTT,CASGVYIGTMNTEAFF
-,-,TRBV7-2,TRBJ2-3,TGTGCCAGCAGCTCGCGACTACCCACAGATACGCAGTATTTT,CASSSRLPTDTQYF
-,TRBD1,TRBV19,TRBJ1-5,TGTGCCAGTAGTATGACAGGGGGAAGGAATCAGCCCCAGCATTTT,CASSMTGGRNQPQHF
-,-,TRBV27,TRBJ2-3,TGTGCCAGCAGCCGAACCCTCATCGAGGTTCGATCAGATACGCAGTATTTT,CASSRTLIEVRSDTQYF
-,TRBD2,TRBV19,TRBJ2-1,TGTGCCAGTAGTCCCTCTCGACTAGCGGCAAACAATGAGCAGTTCTTC,CASSPSRLAANNEQFF
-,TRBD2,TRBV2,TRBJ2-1,TGTGCCAGCAGTCGGACTAGCGGGAGTAGCTCCTACAATGAGCAGTTCTTC,CASSRTSGSSSYNEQFF
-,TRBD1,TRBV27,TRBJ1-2,TGTGCCAGCAGTTTATTCGGGCCCCGGTTGGACAGGGTTTTCTATGGCTACACCTTC,CASSLFGPRLDRVFYGYTF
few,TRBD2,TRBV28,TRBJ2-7,TGTGCCAGCAGTCCCCGGGCGGGAGGACGAGAGCAGTACTTC,CASSPRAGGREQYF
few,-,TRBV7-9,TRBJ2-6,TGTGCCAGCAGCCCCAGCAAAGGGGCCGCGTCAGGGGCCAACGTCCTGACTTTC,CASSPSKGAASGANVLTF
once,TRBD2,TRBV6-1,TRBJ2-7,TGTGCCAGCAGTCGGGAGGCTAGCGGGCTATACGAGCAGTACTTC,CASSREASGLYEQYF
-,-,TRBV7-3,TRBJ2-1,TGTGCCAGCAGCTCCAAACAGGTTAGCTCCTACAATGAGCAGTTCTTC,CASSSKQVSSYNEQFF